This T cell receptor beta chain derives from a study of cytomegalovirus exposure and HLA in healthy donors (dated by TCRdb to about 2017). Some background on the complete study: According to a later analysis, the roughly 120 validation repertoires were produced on the same platform as the approximately 690 repertoires of the first cohort. The study was designed to test whether signatures of past pathogen exposure could be identified by cataloging public T cell receptors. In addition to the first cohort of around 670 subjects, a separate validation cohort of around 110 different subjects was used. High-throughput TCR immunosequencing, statistical association of individual TCRs with disease status, and machine learning were combined to predict cytomegalovirus infection status.

Via the germline V gene, CDR1 is SGDLS and CDR2 YYNGEE. The CDR3 starts with the cysteine, ends with the phenylalanine, and has 15 residues. Left in the record is the CDR3 DNA by itself, 45 bases read in frame from the first base. V lost 3 bases and J lost 5 bases, and the count of bases not matched to a germline gene is 8. The library was produced with the immunoSEQ multiplex PCR assay. Under the source paper's analysis protocol: A statistical classification framework was built for diagnosing cytomegalovirus status from the catalog of TCR beta chain sequences. This immuneACCESS table, as held by TCRdb, lists in-frame sequences with V and J called but not all clones. Of the missing ones, under half trace to an unresolved V gene in checked studies; the others have no known cause. V, J and clone size are taken as reported in that table, and D and trimming were inferred from the DNA itself. Recorded for this sample are over 85,000 clones; 70% to 90% of them occurred a single time. Almost 1.5% of the sample belongs to the ten largest clones.

Overall study results and their limits: The classifier was reported to diagnose cytomegalovirus status with high specificity and sensitivity in both the original and validation cohorts. In a later analysis, TCRs clustered in the first cohort were found to also tend to co-occur in the 100 to 150 validation repertoires, with 94% of cluster scores above 0. A later analysis lacked HLA typing for the validation cohort, so it scored co-occurrence in that cohort across all 110 or so repertoires. It was suggested by the authors that the approach could potentially be generalized to other disease states and immunological phenotypes. The study listed approximately 150 TCR beta chains as associated with cytomegalovirus. In vitro tests confirmed that a few of the cytomegalovirus-associated TCR beta chains recognize cytomegalovirus antigens. Across donors, most TCR sequences were observed very rarely, whereas some public TCRs were present in many individuals.

Donors formed part of the validation cohort, which comprised some 120 subjects and was distinct from the first cohort of over 500 subjects. About this clone: What antigen it recognizes has not been identified. Base-call qualities are not available, and no considerably larger clone is one nucleotide away.

The sequence links TRBV9 to TRBJ2-5, with TRBD2 identical over 9 junction bases. Sample: PBMCs. This TCR derives from a woman aged 25 to 39 in good health and CMV-seropositive. The DNA reads TGTGCCAGCAGCGGACGCATAGCGGGAGAGGAGACCCAGTACTTC. This is translated as CASSGRIAGEETQYF.